This T cell receptor (beta chain) is from a study of patients and donors after allogeneic stem cell transplantation. This CDR3 comprises 15 residues. The ends lost 4 bases at V and 10 bases at J; junction bases unmatched: 9. TCRdb re-analysed the RT-PCR reads in MiXCR, keeping a single row per CDR3 protein. The top ten hold around 6% of the sample, which has about 960,000 distinct CDR3 sequences, over 15% seen once. There are a few counts of this clonotype. This TCR was recovered from a human donor who was either an allogeneic HSCT recipient or a stem cell or donor lymphocyte infusion donor (not recorded which). It is not recorded whose cells these are; they may come from a transplant donor. V gene TRBV12-3 or TRBV12-4 combines with J gene TRBJ2-1, with TRBD1 matching over 11 bases. The sample was blood, either unsorted or a sorted T cell fraction (not recorded which). Here the CDR3 reads CASSSRDRGTAEQFF. The CDR3 DNA follows: TGTGCCAGCAGTTCCCGGGACAGGGGGACGGCGGAGCAGTTCTTC.